This T cell receptor (beta chain) came from a study of beta chain features in type 1 diabetes. Overall study context: Examination of sorted cells across all samples involved around 99 million cells. Study results and caveats: Compared to healthy donors, patients appeared to have naive, central memory and Treg TCRB repertoires that were more alike.

A note on this clone: As yet, its antigen is unknown.

The whole isolated RNA underwent reverse transcription, so sequencing captured expressed TCRB transcripts. Assay: immunoSEQ multiplex PCR; the TCRdb copy retains only in-frame clones and omits some. The table records approximately 340,000 clones, about 15% of them present only once. V shed 6 bases and J 4 bases; nucleotides not matched to a gene: 4. Germline CDR1 is MGHRA and CDR2 is YSYEKL. This CDR3 spans 13 amino acids. The chain uses TRBV4-1 and TRBJ2-7; 9 bases are shared with TRBD2. Specimen: naive CD4+ T cells from blood. The source is a woman under 30 in good health. The CDR3 sequence is CASRSSGKYEQYF. CDR3 coding DNA: TGCGCCAGCAGATCTAGCGGGAAATACGAGCAGTACTTC.